This T cell receptor (beta chain) came from a study of pediatric ulcerative colitis. Study background: Six to eight patients showed pancolitis and two showed left-sided colitis.

As for this clone: Its specificity is unknown.

Only in-frame clones appear in the TCRdb table, and some are missing; sequencing was by immunoSEQ multiplex PCR. The sample holds more than 15,000 clones; roughly 70% are singletons and the top ten take approximately 3.6%. Study-level results: Repertoires came from total lymphocyte DNA, so rare subsets like regulatory T cells may be missed. Blood samples from a couple of patients yielded substantially fewer templates and were excluded from blood-rectal overlap analysis.

V was clipped by 3 bases and J by 0 bases, with 15 bases between them. The CDR3 extends over 16 amino acids. Germline lookup yields CDR1 MDHEN and CDR2 SYDVKM. During colonoscopy, one to two rectal pinch biopsies were collected. The genes are TRBV28 and TRBJ2-7, with a tentative D call TRBD2 (5 bases). This clonotype was sampled from a girl aged 10 to 17 with moderate ulcerative colitis. Sequencing used gut tissue. For the CDR3, the DNA is TGTGCCAGCAGTTTCGATAAGCGGAGTCTCTCCTACGAGCAGTACTTC. Its protein product is CASSFDKRSLSYEQYF. The full variable domain, with the rest looked up from reference TRBV28 and TRBJ2-7, is DVKVTQSSRYLVKRTGEKVFLECVQDMDHENMFWYRQDPGLGLRLIYFSYDVKMKEKGDIPEGYSVSREKKERFSLILESASTNQTSMYLCASSFDKRSLSYEQYFGPGTRLTVT.